This T cell receptor (beta chain) was recovered during a study of OX40 agonist ivuxolimab in advanced cancers. Study summary: The study enrolled dose-escalation patients with hepatocellular carcinoma, melanoma, renal cell or head and neck cancer. Mean age around 60 years, range 23 to 79; around 80% male.

It was autoimmune disease history or systemic immunosuppression that excluded patients. Peripheral blood came from all dose cohorts at three timepoints. Germline trimming cut 4 bases from V and 1 base from J; bases unmatched to any gene: 4. This CDR3 region has 15 residues. The germline CDR1 and CDR2 sequences are SGHNT and YYREEE (reference sequence). This clone appeared once. Data came from immunoSEQ multiplex PCR; TCRdb stores just in-frame clones and leaves some out. The sample has tens of thousands of clones, 80% to 90% seen once. The rearrangement joins TRBV5-4 to TRBJ2-7, with 11 bases that match TRBD2. This specimen consisted of CD4+ or CD8+ T cells sorted from blood, obtained in a trial of the OX40 agonist ivuxolimab. The origin of this receptor is an adult with an advanced solid tumor such as melanoma, head and neck, liver or kidney cancer. Here the CDR3 reads CASSLAGGPSYEQYF. The CDR3, as DNA: TGTGCCAGCAGCCTAGCGGGGGGACCATCCTACGAGCAGTACTTC.